This T cell receptor (beta chain) was identified in a study of blood T cell repertoires in COVID-19. Study-level information: Acute and convalescent COVID-19 samples came from the United States, Italy and Spain. T cells, B-cell-depleted T cells, or PBMCs supplied cDNA or gDNA.

CDR3 length: 12 amino acids. In germline, CDR1 is SGHVS, CDR2 FQNEAQ. V was clipped by 5 bases and J by 8 bases, with 12 bases between them. Per the original data handling: Estimation of nucleated cell counts relied on the amplification of reference gene primers. TCRdb keeps only in-frame clones here, not all; method: immunoSEQ multiplex PCR. V, J and clone size reflect that table, while D and trimming were determined from the DNA. The table includes about 180,000 clones, roughly 83% detected once. The receptor was derived from a human donor in a cohort sampled during active COVID-19. Sequencing was done on a sample of peripheral blood. This rearrangement joins TRBV7-8 to TRBJ1-2; D perhaps matches TRBD1 (6 bases). The CDR3 DNA sequence: TGTGCCAGCAGCAAACAGGGTAGGGGCTACACCTTC. Protein product: CASSKQGRGYTF. The full variable domain, rest sourced from reference TRBV7-8 and TRBJ1-2, is GAGVSQSPRYKVAKRGQDVALRCDPISGHVSLFWYQQALGQGPEFLTYFQNEAQLDKSGLPSDRFFAERPEGSVSTLKIQRTQQEDSAVYLCASSKQGRGYTFGSGTRLTVV.